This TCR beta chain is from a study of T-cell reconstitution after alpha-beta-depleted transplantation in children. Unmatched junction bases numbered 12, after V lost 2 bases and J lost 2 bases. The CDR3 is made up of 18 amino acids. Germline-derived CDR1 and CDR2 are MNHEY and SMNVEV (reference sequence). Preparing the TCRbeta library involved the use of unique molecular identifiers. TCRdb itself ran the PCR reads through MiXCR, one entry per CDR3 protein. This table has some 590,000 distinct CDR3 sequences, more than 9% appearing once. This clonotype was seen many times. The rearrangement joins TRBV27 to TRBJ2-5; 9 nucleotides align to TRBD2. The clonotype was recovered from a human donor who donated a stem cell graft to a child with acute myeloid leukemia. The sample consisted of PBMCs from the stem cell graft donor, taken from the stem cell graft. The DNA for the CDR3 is TGTGCCAGCAGTTTACGGCGGGAGGGTATACTTCTTCAAGAGACCCAGTACTTC. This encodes CASSLRREGILLQETQYF.